This TCR beta chain was identified in a study of immune evolution from preneoplasia to lung adenocarcinoma. V was clipped by 8 bases and J by 7 bases; unmatched bases: 10. Germline V lookup: CDR1 SGHTA, CDR2 FQGNSA. CDR3 length: 14 residues. Two lung cancer pathologists independently confirmed each histologic diagnosis. Sequencing used immunoSEQ multiplex PCR; TCRdb keeps in-frame clones, though not all of them. The table has thousands of clones, 77% seen once. About this clone itself: Its antigen is not identified.

Study observations and caveats: Highest clonality occurred in KRAS-mutant, not EGFR-mutant or double wild-type, nodules.

This sequence joins TRBV7-2 and TRBJ2-1, with 8 bases lining up with TRBD1. The sequencing sample was made of FFPE lung adenocarcinoma in situ tissue. The clonotype originates from a person aged 60-79 years with lung adenocarcinoma. The DNA of the CDR3 is TGTGCCAGCGGCATGGACAGGGTAAATAATGAGCAGTTCTTC. It encodes CASGMDRVNNEQFF.